These 4 T cell receptor beta chains originate from one sample sequenced in a study of PD-L1 blockade in urothelial cancer. Assay: immunoSEQ multiplex PCR; the TCRdb copy retains only in-frame clones and omits some. The sample carries 29,000 or so clones, more than 75% recorded once. Sample: PBMCs, taken around atezolizumab (anti-PD-L1) treatment. These receptors originate from a man between 50 and 59 years old with urothelial cancer.

The CDR3 nucleotides are TGTGCCAGCAGCTTAGACTTGGCTAGCGGGATCAGTACAGATACGCAGTATTTT. Translation: CASSLDLASGISTDTQYF. The chain has TRBV7-9 and TRBJ2-3; TRBD2 matches 9 bases. In germline, CDR1 is SEHNR, CDR2 FQNEAQ (reference sequence). The CDR3 consists of 18 residues. V was clipped by 1 base and J by 3 bases; unmatched bases: 11.

This clone came up once. This sequence joins TRBV19 and TRBJ2-3; D not certain. Germline lookup yields CDR1 LNHDA and CDR2 SQIVND (reference sequence). The CDR3 runs to 16 residues. Trimming left V 9 bases short and J 4 bases short, with 23 bases between. CDR3 in DNA: TGTGCCAGCACACCGGGTAGAGCGACGTGGGCAGATACGCAGTATTTT. Protein sequence: CASTPGRATWADTQYF. Using reference TRBV19 and TRBJ2-3 for the parts outside the CDR3, the full variable domain is DGGITQSPKYLFRKEGQNVTLSCEQNLNHDAMYWYRQDPGQGLRLIYYSQIVNDFQKGDIAEGYSVSREKKESFPLTVTSAQKNPTAFYLCASTPGRATWADTQYFGPGTRLTVL.

This clone was seen a few times. The chain employs TRBV5-6 and TRBJ1-1; no clear D. V lost 0 bases and J lost 1, with 10 bases in between. CDR3 length: 15 residues. The V gene's germline CDR1 is SGHDT and CDR2 YYEEEE. CDR3 region: CASSLGGPGNTEAFF. In DNA form, the CDR3 reads TGTGCCAGCAGCTTGGGAGGGCCGGGGAACACTGAAGCTTTCTTT.

The gene calls are TRBV7-2 and TRBJ2-3; a possible D gene is TRBD2 (6 bases). The CDR3 length is 15 residues. CDR1 is SGHTA, CDR2 FQGNSA, per germline. Trimming took 1 base from V and 3 from J, leaving 11 bases between them. CDR3 sequence: CASSLVRRATDTQYF. The CDR3 DNA follows: TGTGCCAGCAGCTTAGTGAGGAGGGCAACAGATACGCAGTATTTT.